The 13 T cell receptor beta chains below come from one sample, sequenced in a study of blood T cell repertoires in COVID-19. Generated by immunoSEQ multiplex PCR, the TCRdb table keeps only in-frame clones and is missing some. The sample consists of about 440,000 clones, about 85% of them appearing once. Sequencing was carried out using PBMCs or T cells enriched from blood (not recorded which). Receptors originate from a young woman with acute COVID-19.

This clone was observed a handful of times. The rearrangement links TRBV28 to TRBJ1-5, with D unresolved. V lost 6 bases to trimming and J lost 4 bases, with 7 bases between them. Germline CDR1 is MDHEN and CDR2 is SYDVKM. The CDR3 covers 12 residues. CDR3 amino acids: CASRAVNQPQHF. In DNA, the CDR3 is TGTGCCAGCAGGGCGGTAAATCAGCCCCAGCATTTT.

Here the CDR3 DNA reads TGTGCCAGCACCGGGTCTGGGGCCAACGTCCTGACTTTC. Translation: CASTGSGANVLTF. The chain combines TRBV12-3 or TRBV12-4 with TRBJ2-6, with D uncertain. V lost 7 bases and J lost 1, with 5 bases in between. The CDR3 runs 13 residues.

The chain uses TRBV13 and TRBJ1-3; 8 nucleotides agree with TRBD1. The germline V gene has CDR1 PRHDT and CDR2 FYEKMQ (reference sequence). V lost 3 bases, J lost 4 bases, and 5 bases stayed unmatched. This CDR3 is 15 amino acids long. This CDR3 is CASSFGDRGGNTIYF. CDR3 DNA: TGTGCCAGCAGCTTCGGAGACAGGGGCGGAAACACCATATATTTT.

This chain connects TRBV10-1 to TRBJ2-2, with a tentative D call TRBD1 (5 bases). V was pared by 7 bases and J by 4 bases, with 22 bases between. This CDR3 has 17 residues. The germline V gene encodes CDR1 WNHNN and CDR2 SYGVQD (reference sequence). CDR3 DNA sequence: TGCGCCAGCATCGACGCACGGCAGGGTAGTGGCACCGGGGAGCTGTTTTTT. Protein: CASIDARQGSGTGELFF.

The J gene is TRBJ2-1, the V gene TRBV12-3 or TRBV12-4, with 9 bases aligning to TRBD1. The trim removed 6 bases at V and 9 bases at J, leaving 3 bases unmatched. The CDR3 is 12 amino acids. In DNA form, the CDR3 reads TGTGCCAGCAGCAGGACAGGGGTTGAGCAGTTCTTC. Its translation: CASSRTGVEQFF.

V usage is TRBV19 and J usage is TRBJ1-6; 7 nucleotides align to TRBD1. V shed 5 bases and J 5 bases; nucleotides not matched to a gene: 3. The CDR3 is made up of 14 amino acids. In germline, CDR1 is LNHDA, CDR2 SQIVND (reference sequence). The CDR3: CASSWTGDNSPLHF. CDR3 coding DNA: TGTGCCAGTAGTTGGACAGGTGATAATTCACCCCTCCACTTT. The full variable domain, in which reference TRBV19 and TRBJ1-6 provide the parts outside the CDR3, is DGGITQSPKYLFRKEGQNVTLSCEQNLNHDAMYWYRQDPGQGLRLIYYSQIVNDFQKGDIAEGYSVSREKKESFPLTVTSAQKNPTAFYLCASSWTGDNSPLHFGNGTRLTVT.

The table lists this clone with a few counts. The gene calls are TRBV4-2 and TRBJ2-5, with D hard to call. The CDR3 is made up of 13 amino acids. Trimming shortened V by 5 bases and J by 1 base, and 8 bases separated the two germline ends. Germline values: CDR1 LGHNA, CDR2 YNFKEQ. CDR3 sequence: CASSSRGQETQYF. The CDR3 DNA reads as TGTGCCAGCAGCAGTCGCGGCCAAGAGACCCAGTACTTC.

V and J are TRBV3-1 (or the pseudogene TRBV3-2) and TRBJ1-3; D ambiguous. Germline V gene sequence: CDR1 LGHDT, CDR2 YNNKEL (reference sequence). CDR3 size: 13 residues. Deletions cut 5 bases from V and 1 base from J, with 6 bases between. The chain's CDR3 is CASSALSGNTIYF. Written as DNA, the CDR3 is TGTGCCAGCAGCGCGCTGTCTGGAAACACCATATATTTT.

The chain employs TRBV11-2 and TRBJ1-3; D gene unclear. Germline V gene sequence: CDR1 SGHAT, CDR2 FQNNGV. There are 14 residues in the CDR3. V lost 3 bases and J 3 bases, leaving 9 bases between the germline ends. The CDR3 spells CASSFTRVGNTIYF. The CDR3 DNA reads TGTGCCAGCAGCTTTACGAGGGTTGGAAACACCATATATTTT.

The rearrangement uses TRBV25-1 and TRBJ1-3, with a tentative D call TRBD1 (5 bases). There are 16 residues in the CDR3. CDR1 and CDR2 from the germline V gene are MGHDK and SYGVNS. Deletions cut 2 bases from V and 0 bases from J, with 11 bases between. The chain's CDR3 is CASSEGGGNSGNTIYF. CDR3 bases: TGTGCCAGCAGTGAAGGGGGGGGAAACTCTGGAAACACCATATATTTT.

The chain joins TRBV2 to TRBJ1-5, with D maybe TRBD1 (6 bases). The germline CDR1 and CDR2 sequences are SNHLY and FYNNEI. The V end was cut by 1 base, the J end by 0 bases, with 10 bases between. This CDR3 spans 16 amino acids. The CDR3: CASSEERTDSNQPQHF. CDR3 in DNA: TGTGCCAGCAGTGAAGAGAGGACAGATAGCAATCAGCCCCAGCATTTT.

In DNA form, the CDR3 reads TGTGCCAGTAGTATCGGTCTATCGCACTCCTACGAGCAGTACTTC. It is translated as CASSIGLSHSYEQYF. V usage is TRBV19 and J usage is TRBJ2-7; D unresolved. Germline loops: CDR1 LNHDA, CDR2 SQIVND (reference sequence). V lost 3 bases and J lost 0, with 12 bases in between. The CDR3 covers 15 residues.

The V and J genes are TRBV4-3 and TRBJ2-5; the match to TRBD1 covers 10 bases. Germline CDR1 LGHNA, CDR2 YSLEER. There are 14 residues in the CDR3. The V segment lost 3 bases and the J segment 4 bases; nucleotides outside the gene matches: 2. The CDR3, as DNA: TGCGCCAGCAGCCAGGGACAGGGGACAGAGACCCAGTACTTC. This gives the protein CASSQGQGTETQYF.